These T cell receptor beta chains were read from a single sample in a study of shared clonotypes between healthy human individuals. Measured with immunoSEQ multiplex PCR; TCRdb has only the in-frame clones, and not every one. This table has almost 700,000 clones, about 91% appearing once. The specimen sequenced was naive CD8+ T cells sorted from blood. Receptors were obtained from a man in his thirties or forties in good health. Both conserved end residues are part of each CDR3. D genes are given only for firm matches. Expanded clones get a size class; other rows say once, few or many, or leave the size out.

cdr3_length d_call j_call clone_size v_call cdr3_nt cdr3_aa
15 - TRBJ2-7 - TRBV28 TGTGCCAGCAGTTTAGCAATATCAGGGTCCTACGAGCAGTACTTC CASSLAISGSYEQYF
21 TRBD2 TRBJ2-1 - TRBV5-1 TGCGCCAGCAGCTTATTCCCACCCGGGACTAGCGGGAGTCGAGGACAAGATGAGCAGTTCTTC CASSLFPPGTSGSRGQDEQFF
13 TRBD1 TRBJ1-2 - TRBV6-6 TGTGCCAGCAGTCACGGGACAGGTGATGGCTACACCTTC CASSHGTGDGYTF
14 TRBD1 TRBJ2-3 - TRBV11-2 TGTGCCAGCCGAGGGGACAGCGACACAGATACGCAGTATTTT CASRGDSDTDTQYF
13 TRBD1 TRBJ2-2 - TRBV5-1 TGCGCCAGCCGGGACAGAAACACCGGGGAGCTGTTTTTT CASRDRNTGELFF
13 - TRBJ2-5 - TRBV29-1 TGCAGCGTTGAGGGAGACAGCCAAGAGACCCAGTACTTC CSVEGDSQETQYF
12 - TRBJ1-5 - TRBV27 TGTGCCAGCAGTTTATCGACCGGGCCCCAGCATTTT CASSLSTGPQHF
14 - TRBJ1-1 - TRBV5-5 TGTGCCAGCAGCTTGGGGACAGCGAACACTGAAGCTTTCTTT CASSLGTANTEAFF
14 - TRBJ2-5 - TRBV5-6 TGTGCCAGCAGGTCAAACGTAGCCGGCGAGACCCAGTACTTC CASRSNVAGETQYF
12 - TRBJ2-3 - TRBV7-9 TGTGCCAGCAGCTTATGGGCGGATACGCAGTATTTT CASSLWADTQYF
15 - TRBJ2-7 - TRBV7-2 TGTGCCAGCAGCTTAGCCCCGGGACCGACATACGAGCAGTACTTC CASSLAPGPTYEQYF
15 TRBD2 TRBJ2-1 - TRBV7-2 TGTGCCAGCAGCTTGTTTAAAGGGGAGGGGTTGGAGCAGTTCTTC CASSLFKGEGLEQFF
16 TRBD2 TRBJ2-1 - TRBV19 TGTGCCAGTAGCAGGATAGCGGGAGGACCCTACAATGAGCAGTTCTTC CASSRIAGGPYNEQFF
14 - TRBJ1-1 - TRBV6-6 TGTGCCAGCAGTTACTCTGAGGGAAACACTGAAGCTTTCTTT CASSYSEGNTEAFF
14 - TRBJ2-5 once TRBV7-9 TGTGCCAGCAGCGACACCGGGAAACAAGAGACCCAGTACTTC CASSDTGKQETQYF
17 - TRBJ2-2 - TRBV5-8 TGTGCCAGCAGCTTGGCCTGGGTGCTCCTGGGGACCGGGGAGCTGTTTTTT CASSLAWVLLGTGELFF
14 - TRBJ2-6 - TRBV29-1 TGCAGCGCCCAAGACCTAGATGGGGCCAACGTCCTGACTTTC CSAQDLDGANVLTF